One sample yielded the 18 T cell receptor beta chains listed below, sequenced in a study of technical replicates of blood from a few donors. Profiled with immunoSEQ multiplex PCR; TCRdb holds only in-frame clones, not every one. The table records under 95,000 clones, roughly 94% of them present only once. Sequencing was performed on T cells isolated from PBMCs. Source of these receptors: a human donor in good health.

The gene calls are TRBV6-6 and TRBJ2-3; no clear D. CDR1 MNHNY and CDR2 SVGAGI come from the germline V gene (reference sequence). V was cut by 0 bases and J by 5 bases, with 6 bases left in between. This CDR3 contains 13 residues. CDR3 loop: CASSYSVGDTQYF. The CDR3 DNA sequence: TGTGCCAGCAGTTACTCCGTCGGAGATACGCAGTATTTT.

The rearrangement links TRBV9 to TRBJ2-7, with 7 positions matching TRBD1. The CDR3 runs to 14 residues. V was pared by 2 bases and J by 2 bases, with 4 bases of the junction left unmatched. Germline V CDR1 and CDR2: SGDLS, YYNGEE. The CDR3 loop is CASSVSGTAYEQYF. The CDR3 coding sequence is TGTGCCAGCAGCGTTTCCGGGACAGCCTACGAGCAGTACTTC.

This chain connects TRBV13 to TRBJ1-1; D possibly corresponds to TRBD1 (5 bases). The germline V and J ends were trimmed by 2 bases and 0 bases, with 7 bases remaining between them. Germline V CDR1 and CDR2: PRHDT, FYEKMQ (reference sequence). CDR3 length: 14 residues. CDR3 amino acids: CASSLKDMNTEAFF. The CDR3 DNA reads as TGTGCCAGCAGCTTAAAGGACATGAACACTGAAGCTTTCTTT.

The V and J genes are TRBV11-2 and TRBJ2-7, with D possibly being TRBD2 (6 bases). CDR3 length: 17 amino acids. V was trimmed by 3 bases and J by 1 base, leaving 19 bases between them. From germline, CDR1 is SGHAT and CDR2 FQNNGV. The CDR3 DNA is TGTGCCAGCAGCTTGGGCCTACAGTGGGGGGAATCCTACGAGCAGTACTTC. Amino acids: CASSLGLQWGESYEQYF. Variable domain in full (rest from reference TRBV11-2 and TRBJ2-7): EAGVAQSPRYKIIEKRQSVAFWCNPISGHATLYWYQQILGQGPKLLIQFQNNGVVDDSQLPKDRFSAERLKGVDSTLKIQPAKLEDSAVYLCASSLGLQWGESYEQYFGPGTRLTVT.

The J gene is TRBJ1-2, the V gene TRBV29-1; 7 nucleotides match TRBD1. J was trimmed by 0 bases and V by 5 bases; bases with no gene match: 3. Germline-derived CDR1 and CDR2 are SQVTM and ANQGSEA. The CDR3 runs 13 residues. DNA for the CDR3: TGCAGCGTTCGGGGACAGCCTAACTATGGCTACACCTTC. Protein: CSVRGQPNYGYTF.

The chain has TRBV30 and TRBJ1-3; 10 bases align to TRBD1. The ends lost 1 base at V and 8 bases at J; junction bases unmatched: 5. CDR1 and CDR2 (germline): GTSNPN, SVGIG (reference sequence). The CDR3 contains 14 residues. The CDR3 is CAWSALGQGDTIYF. CDR3 coding DNA: TGTGCCTGGAGTGCCCTTGGACAGGGGGACACCATATATTTT.

The chain joins TRBV2 to TRBJ2-3; D uncertain. Trimming took off 4 bases at V and 1 base at J, with 12 bases between the two ends. This CDR3 is built from 15 residues. Germline V lookup: CDR1 SNHLY, CDR2 FYNNEI. The CDR3 DNA reads TGTGCCAGCAGTGCGCAGGATCTTCGCACAGATACGCAGTATTTT. As protein: CASSAQDLRTDTQYF.

The count of this clone is one. V is TRBV5-6 and J is TRBJ2-1; TRBD2 aligns across 8 bases. CDR1 is SGHDT and CDR2 is YYEEEE in the germline V gene. V shed 1 base and J 10 bases; nucleotides not matched to a gene: 10. This CDR3 is 15 amino acids long. CDR3 in DNA: TGTGCCAGCAGCTTGTCGGCGGGAGGAGGAAGAGAGCAGTTCTTC. As protein: CASSLSAGGGREQFF.

The rearrangement links TRBV7-9 to TRBJ2-5; 7 nucleotides align to TRBD1. Per germline, CDR1 SEHNR and CDR2 FQNEAQ (reference sequence). The CDR3 spans 17 residues. J lost 2 bases, V lost 4 bases, and 13 bases had no gene match. CDR3 sequence reads: CASSSFTGTDRQETQYF. CDR3 in DNA: TGTGCCAGCAGCTCGTTCACCGGGACAGACAGACAAGAGACCCAGTACTTC.

V usage is TRBV4-2 and J usage is TRBJ2-4; 12 nucleotides agree with TRBD2. CDR3 size: 19 residues. CDR1 is LGHNA and CDR2 is YNFKEQ in the germline V gene. V shed 2 bases, J shed 0 bases, and the junction held 8 bases outside the gene matches. CDR3 sequence (DNA): TGTGCCAGCAGCCAACTAGCGGGGGGGGACCACGTAGCCAAAAACATTCAGTACTTC. It codes for CASSQLAGGDHVAKNIQYF.

This rearrangement joins TRBV28 to TRBJ1-2; no clear D gene. The CDR3 is 14 amino acids. The germline V gene has CDR1 MDHEN and CDR2 SYDVKM. The V end was cut by 6 bases, the J end by 4 bases, with 15 bases between. The CDR3 sequence is CASRLSVNSYGYTF. As DNA, the CDR3 is TGTGCCAGCAGGCTTTCTGTCAACTCCTATGGCTACACCTTC.

This chain joins TRBV2 and TRBJ1-2, with D maybe TRBD1 (6 bases). CDR1 is SNHLY, CDR2 FYNNEI, per germline. The CDR3 length is 13 residues. V was pared by 4 bases and J by 6 bases, with 12 bases between. In DNA form, the CDR3 reads TGTGCCAGCAGTGGCGGGGGCGCCAATGGCTACACCTTC. Its translation is CASSGGGANGYTF.

This chain joins TRBV6-1 and TRBJ1-2; 7 bases map to TRBD1. The CDR3 covers 13 residues. Germline CDR1 is MNHNS and CDR2 is SASEGT. After removal of 6 bases from V and 8 bases from J, the junction contained 9 bases not matched to a gene. The CDR3 sequence is CASRSDRARGYTF. The CDR3 region has the DNA TGTGCCAGCAGGAGTGACAGGGCGCGGGGCTACACCTTC.

The chain combines TRBV11-2 with TRBJ2-7; D might be TRBD2 (5 bases). Germline V CDR1 and CDR2: SGHAT, FQNNGV. The CDR3 extends over 14 amino acids. Between the trimmed V and J ends, which lost 1 base and 3 bases, there was a span of 10 bases. CDR3 nucleotides: TGTGCCAGCAGCTTAGGCCTGGGAGTCTACGAGCAGTACTTC. This gives the protein CASSLGLGVYEQYF.

The V gene is TRBV2, the J gene TRBJ1-4, with 9 bases that match TRBD1. V shed 10 bases and J 3 bases; nucleotides not matched to a gene: 12. The CDR3 has 16 amino acids. Germline assignment: CDR1 SNHLY and CDR2 FYNNEI. CDR3 region: CATAGDREESNEKLFF. CDR3 bases: TGTGCCACCGCGGGGGACAGGGAAGAGTCTAATGAAAAACTGTTTTTT.

This chain links TRBV6-5 with TRBJ1-1; 7 nucleotides line up with TRBD1. CDR1 and CDR2 (germline): MNHEY, SVGAGI. The CDR3 extends over 15 amino acids. With V trimmed by 6 bases and J by 1 base, 8 bases remained unmatched. The CDR3 DNA reads TGTGCCAGCAGGGGCGCAGGGGGGCAGAACACTGAAGCTTTCTTT. It encodes CASRGAGGQNTEAFF.

V is TRBV2 and J is TRBJ1-5; 7 bases align to TRBD1. The CDR3 runs 17 residues. After removal of 5 bases from V and 0 bases from J, the junction contained 10 bases not matched to a gene. Germline-derived CDR1 and CDR2 are SNHLY and FYNNEI. Here the CDR3 reads CASSPLVTGDSNQPQHF. In nucleotides, the CDR3 is TGTGCCAGCAGTCCCTTGGTTACAGGGGATAGCAATCAGCCCCAGCATTTT.

The rearrangement uses TRBV9 and TRBJ2-1; 9 bases fit TRBD1. The germline gives CDR1 SGDLS, CDR2 YYNGEE. The CDR3 sequence is 19 residues long. Trimming took 4 bases from V and 2 from J; bases not matched to a gene: 16. The CDR3 sequence is CASSPKRGDRVGTYNEQFF. The CDR3 region has the DNA TGTGCCAGCAGCCCAAAGAGGGGGGACAGGGTGGGTACCTACAATGAGCAGTTCTTC.